The clone carrying this T cell receptor beta chain was detected ten times or more. The antigen is undetermined. The sample belongs to a study of T cell repertoires in cytomegalovirus infection. The V end lost 1 base, the J end lost 0 bases, and 8 bases lay between the germline ends. CDR3 length equals 15 residues. Germline CDR1 and CDR2: SGHTA and FQGNSA. From the reads, TCRdb called clonotypes with MiXCR, one entry per CDR3 protein. The sample yields hundreds of thousands of distinct CDR3 sequences, around 32% seen once. The rearrangement joins TRBV7-2 to TRBJ2-3; no firm D call. The source of this sequence is a human donor in good health (CMV status not recorded). Some clones in this sample may be carry-over from other donors' samples. The material was cultured CD8+ T cells from PBMCs, obtained from culture after CMV antigen stimulation. The CDR3 DNA reads as TGTGCCAGCAGCTTAGTGGGCGGTAGCACAGATACGCAGTATTTT. Protein sequence: CASSLVGGSTDTQYF.